This T cell receptor (beta chain) is drawn from a study of beta chain features in type 1 diabetes. Study summary: No patient-donor differences in age, gender, total cells or subset yield. Examined across all samples were about 110,000,000 sorted cells.

A remark on this clone: The antigen is undetermined. Distinct nucleotide sequences in the sample also encode this CDR3.

Every bit of the isolated RNA underwent reverse transcription, so sequencing read expressed TCRB transcripts. Assay: immunoSEQ multiplex PCR; the TCRdb copy retains only in-frame clones and omits some. The sample lists more than 55,000 clones, about 50% occurring once. General observations from the study: Shorter TCRB CDR3s, moderately but significantly so, marked every one of the four CD4+ subsets in Type 1 diabetes patients.

V lost 4 bases and J 7 bases, leaving 7 bases between the germline ends. CDR1 and CDR2 from the germline V gene are MGHDK and SYGVNS. The CDR3 loop spans 11 amino acids. Around 0.12 L of blood, on average, came from one heparinised draw per donor. The chain links TRBV25-1 to TRBJ1-2, with no clear D. This sequence was found in a middle-aged woman with type 1 diabetes. The sample comprised Tregs from blood. CDR3 DNA sequence: TGTGCCAGCAGTGTGGGCTTTGGCTACACCTTC. Protein sequence: CASSVGFGYTF.